These 21 T cell receptor beta chains were sequenced from one sample in a study of identical twins (dated by TCRdb to 2015 to 2016). Library prep was done by 5' RACE. For sequencing, an Illumina HiSeq 2000 was employed. TCRdb ran its own pipeline on the public reads, namely fastp trimming at Q25 and MiXCR clone calling, and kept in-frame beta chains. Rows are combined by CDR3 protein, so each entry shows the most common genes and DNA. For this sample the table gives roughly 690,000 distinct CDR3 sequences, of which 21% were detected only once. The ten largest clonotypes hold 4% to 4.5% of the sample. The data also belong to a second study, concerning T cells expressing NK-cell markers.

Sample: PBMCs. These receptor sequences come from a young woman in good health.

This clonotype appeared a few times. The V call is TRBV5-5, the J call TRBJ2-1; 10 bases align to TRBD2. Germline V lookup: CDR1 SGHKS, CDR2 YYEKEE (reference sequence). This CDR3 contains 16 residues. V lost 4 bases and J lost 5; bases outside the gene matches: 9. CDR3 nucleotides: TGTGCCAGCAGCGCCGACCCTAGCGGGAGAAACAATGAGCAGTTCTTC. This encodes CASSADPSGRNNEQFF.

V is TRBV6-1 and J is TRBJ2-5; D is perhaps TRBD1 (6 bases). Trimming took 3 bases from V and 0 from J, leaving 11 bases between them. This CDR3 comprises 15 residues. Germline CDR1 reads MNHNS; CDR2 reads SASEGT. The CDR3, as DNA: TGTGCCAGCAGTGACCCTAGGGGGTACCAAGAGACCCAGTACTTC. Protein product: CASSDPRGYQETQYF.

The chain couples TRBV4-3 to TRBJ2-5; D not certain. V was shortened by 1 base and J by 2 bases, with 8 bases between the two germline ends. Germline V gene sequence: CDR1 LGHNA, CDR2 YSLEER. The CDR3 spans 14 residues. CDR3 sequence (DNA): TGCGCCAGCAGCCAAGTCGTGTGGCAAGAGACCCAGTACTTC. Protein: CASSQVVWQETQYF.

This clonotype was picked up a small number of times. The chain employs TRBV7-6 and TRBJ2-2, with D hard to call. Germline V gives CDR1 SGHVS, CDR2 FNYEAQ. The CDR3 is 16 amino acids. V lost 5 bases and J lost 2, with 15 bases in between. The CDR3 spells CASSPTQRRNTGELFF. The CDR3 region has the DNA TGTGCCAGCAGCCCCACGCAACGTAGAAACACCGGGGAGCTGTTTTTT.

V gene TRBV6-1 combines with J gene TRBJ2-7; the match to TRBD1 covers 8 bases. Losses at the gene ends were 5 bases for V and 6 bases for J; bases not matched to a gene: 0. From germline, CDR1 is MNHNS and CDR2 SASEGT. The CDR3 covers 11 residues. The CDR3 nucleotides read TGTGCCAGCAGTACAGGGGGCGAGCAGTACTTC. Residues: CASSTGGEQYF.

This clonotype was picked up a small number of times. The V gene is TRBV20-1, the J gene TRBJ2-1; 14 bases align to TRBD2. This CDR3 region has 15 residues. V lost 4 bases and J lost 7; bases outside the gene matches: 6. The germline V gene has CDR1 DFQATT and CDR2 SNEGSKA (reference sequence). The CDR3 loop reads CSAIGLAGGSNEQFF. The CDR3 DNA reads TGCAGTGCTATCGGACTAGCGGGAGGTAGTAATGAGCAGTTCTTC.

As regards this clonotype: Given a much more abundant clone one base away, this may be a read error. The CDR3 protein is CASENTGELFF. The CDR3 DNA sequence: TGTGCCAGCGAGAACACCGGGGAGCTGTTTTTT. The chain uses TRBV7-9 and TRBJ2-2, with D unclear. CDR1 and CDR2 from the germline V gene are SEHNR and FQNEAQ (reference sequence). Trimming removed 8 bases at V and 1 base at J, with 2 bases between. This CDR3 is built from 11 residues.

This clonotype was detected a few times. The chain combines TRBV20-1 with TRBJ1-1, with D maybe TRBD1 (5 bases). Trimming took off 1 base at V and 1 base at J, with 10 bases between the two ends. CDR3 size: 14 residues. Per the germline V gene, CDR1 is DFQATT and CDR2 is SNEGSKA (reference sequence). For the CDR3, the DNA is TGCAGTGCTAGAGCTGTCCAGGGGAACACTGAAGCTTTCTTT. Translating gives CSARAVQGNTEAFF.

This clonotype showed up many times. V is TRBV5-1 and J is TRBJ2-7, with no clear D. Germline V gives CDR1 SGHRS, CDR2 YFSETQ. Trimming took 0 bases from V and 2 from J, leaving 6 bases between them. This CDR3 comprises 13 residues. The CDR3 protein is CASSLVSAYEQYF. The CDR3 bases are TGCGCCAGCAGCTTGGTATCTGCCTACGAGCAGTACTTC.

The V gene is TRBV20-1, the J gene TRBJ2-7; 7 bases align to TRBD1. Losses at the gene ends were 6 bases for V and 4 bases for J; bases not matched to a gene: 15. CDR3 size: 15 residues. Germline lookup yields CDR1 DFQATT and CDR2 SNEGSKA (reference sequence). The CDR3 spells CSAEDKDRSLYEQYF. The CDR3 nucleotides read TGCAGTGCCGAGGATAAGGACAGGAGCCTTTACGAGCAGTACTTC.

This clonotype was detected a few times. V usage is TRBV12-3 or TRBV12-4 and J usage is TRBJ1-1, with TRBD1 identical over 9 bases. CDR3 length equals 14 residues. Unmatched junction bases numbered 7, after V lost 7 bases and J lost 4 bases. The CDR3 loop reads CASTRDRAGTEAFF. The CDR3 region has the DNA TGTGCCAGCACTCGGGACAGGGCTGGCACTGAAGCTTTCTTT.

This clonotype was seen a single time. This chain joins TRBV7-9 and TRBJ2-2; possible D gene TRBD1, 5 bases. This CDR3 has 15 amino acids. V lost 2 bases and J lost 3, with 10 bases in between. Germline V CDR1 and CDR2: SEHNR, FQNEAQ (reference sequence). The chain's CDR3 is CASSLNRRYTGELFF. CDR3 in DNA: TGTGCCAGCAGCTTAAACAGGCGATACACCGGGGAGCTGTTTTTT.

Here the CDR3 reads CSAARDTQETQYF. The CDR3 DNA follows: TGCAGTGCTGCCAGGGATACCCAAGAGACCCAGTACTTC. The gene calls are TRBV20-1 and TRBJ2-5, with D possibly being TRBD1 (5 bases). Trimming took off 5 bases at V and 1 base at J, with 11 bases between the two ends. This CDR3 spans 13 amino acids. In germline, CDR1 is DFQATT, CDR2 SNEGSKA (reference sequence).

Many counts were recorded for this clonotype. The chain carries TRBV6-1 and TRBJ2-1; 11 positions match TRBD2. V lost 6 bases, J lost 6 bases, and 7 bases stayed unmatched. Per germline, CDR1 MNHNS and CDR2 SASEGT. The CDR3 contains 15 residues. Here the CDR3 reads CASRIAGGPPNEQFF. In nucleotides, the CDR3 is TGTGCCAGCAGAATAGCGGGAGGGCCTCCCAATGAGCAGTTCTTC.

This clonotype was seen only a few times. V is TRBV15 and J is TRBJ2-3; D is perhaps TRBD1 or TRBD2 (6 bases each). Trimming cost V 7 bases and J 0 bases, with 14 bases left between them. The CDR3 loop spans 15 amino acids. Per the germline V gene, CDR1 is LNHNV and CDR2 is YYDKDF (reference sequence). CDR3 amino acids: CATMLIGGSTDTQYF. CDR3 coding DNA: TGTGCCACCATGCTCATCGGGGGCAGCACAGATACGCAGTATTTT.

The chain carries TRBV6-5 and TRBJ2-1; weak D call: TRBD2 (5 bases). The CDR3 has 12 residues. V was clipped by 6 bases and J by 12 bases, with 15 bases between them. Per germline, CDR1 MNHEY and CDR2 SVGAGI. The CDR3 DNA follows: TGTGCCAGCAGGTCGCGAGGAACTAGGCAGTTCTTC. Amino acids: CASRSRGTRQFF.

The chain uses TRBV27 and TRBJ2-7; D ambiguous. Trimming shortened V by 6 bases and J by 4 bases, and 10 bases separated the two germline ends. This CDR3 is built from 12 residues. Germline loops: CDR1 MNHEY, CDR2 SMNVEV (reference sequence). The CDR3 spells CASRTVGYEQYF. CDR3 coding DNA: TGTGCCAGCAGGACGGTGGGGTACGAGCAGTACTTC.

The chain carries TRBV5-1 and TRBJ2-1; D perhaps matches TRBD2 (5 bases). This CDR3 has 16 amino acids. Germline V gene data show CDR1 as SGHRS and CDR2 as YFSETQ. V was trimmed by 0 bases and J by 0 bases, leaving 10 bases between them. The CDR3 protein is CASSLGGLTSYNEQFF. CDR3 nucleotides: TGCGCCAGCAGCTTGGGAGGACTCACCTCCTACAATGAGCAGTTCTTC. Drawing the rest from reference TRBV5-1 and TRBJ2-1, the complete variable domain is KAGVTQTPRYLIKTRGQQVTLSCSPISGHRSVSWYQQTPGQGLQFLFEYFSETQRNKGNFPGRFSGRQFSNSRSEMNVSTLELGDSALYLCASSLGGLTSYNEQFFGPGTRLTVL.

Here the CDR3 reads CASSLNTIYF. The DNA of the CDR3 is TGTGCCAGCAGTTTAAACACCATATATTTT. The chain carries TRBV12-3 or TRBV12-4 and TRBJ1-3, with D uncertain. The V and J ends lost 2 bases and 7 bases respectively, with 0 bases between them. The CDR3 is made up of 10 amino acids.

This clonotype occurred a few times. The chain employs TRBV20-1 and TRBJ2-5; 12 bases fit TRBD2. This CDR3 has 18 residues. J gave up 0 bases and V 0 bases, and 8 bases lay outside the gene matches. CDR1 and CDR2 (germline): DFQATT, SNEGSKA (reference sequence). The CDR3, as DNA: TGCAGTGCTAGAGATCTGCTAGCGGGGGGGATTTACCAAGAGACCCAGTACTTC. Amino acids: CSARDLLAGGIYQETQYF.

The V gene is TRBV19, the J gene TRBJ2-2; 10 nucleotides match TRBD2. Germline V gene sequence: CDR1 LNHDA, CDR2 SQIVND (reference sequence). Trimming removed 3 bases from V and 8 bases from J; junction bases left unmatched: 18. CDR3 length: 19 residues. CDR3 DNA: TGTGCCAGTAGTATTCGGAGACTCTCTAGCGGGAGACTCCCTGGGGAGCTGTTTTTT. Amino acids: CASSIRRLSSGRLPGELFF.